This TCR beta chain is from a study of T cell responses to AZD1222 COVID-19 vaccine (TCRdb year 2021). With regard to the full study: A total of about 240 trial participants underwent TCR sequencing, of whom about 210 received two doses of AZD1222 and about 25 received two doses of the MenACWY control vaccine. Trial participants were enrolled into age subgroups of 18-55, 56-69 and 70-plus years, which contained 148, 28 and 57 TCR-sequenced participants, respectively. General conclusions and limits of the study: Vaccine-associated CD4 TCRs spanned the whole spike protein, with dominant responses in regions 160-218 and 743-854. In the small 56-69-year group, the increase in depth fell short of significance, most likely because of low power. Participants were mostly white British, with more females than males. The authors suggested clonal diversity may have been underestimated. Conclusions about previously exposed vaccinees were limited because only a handful of AZD1222 recipients were SARS-CoV-2 seropositive at baseline. Reportedly, close to half of the unique spike-specific TCRs recognized epitopes lying outside the regions that are mutated in the B.1.351 and B.1.1.7 variants. A significant rise in spike-specific TCR breadth and depth was observed after two AZD1222 doses relative to day 0 and relative to MenACWY recipients. Because no samples from the day 14 peak response were available, repertoires could be characterized only after the peak T cell response.

This clone was counted a few times. Its antigen is still unknown. Base-call qualities are not available, and no considerably larger clone is one nucleotide away. The CDR3 regions of human TCRbeta chains were subjected to immunosequencing. Under the source paper's analysis protocol: Repertoire TCRs were checked for matches against a reference library of SARS-CoV-2-specific TCRs that had been generated using the MIRA antigen-specificity platform. Breadth was defined as the fraction of unique TCRs that were SARS-CoV-2-associated. Depth was defined as the fraction of total T cells that were SARS-CoV-2-associated. Each spike-specific TCR was assigned to its reactive spike region and to a CD4 or CD8 class using the MIRA data. Log10-transformed breadth and depth values were compared by one-way ANOVA with Sidak's multiple comparisons tests. What TCRdb holds here is the immuneACCESS table cut down to in-frame rearrangements. Part of the clones is not present; checked against another copy, under half of the missing clones reflect an unresolved V gene, and the others are unexplained. V and J calls and clone size are given by that table; D and trimming were obtained from the DNA. Recorded for this sample are approximately 30,000 clones; 75% to 85% of them occurred a single time. Together, the top ten hold more than 4% of the sample.

This sample's time point label indicates: about 28 days (+/-7) after the second vaccine dose. AZD1222 recipients given second doses at about 4 weeks or at about 12 weeks were pooled, since spike-specific TCR depth and breadth were not found to differ between the two schedules. Vaccinee samples came from UK trials COV001 and COV002, including a single-blind randomized controlled phase 2/3 trial of AZD1222 (ChAdOx1 nCoV-19) in healthy adults. Trial participant PBMC samples were collected at day 0 and day 28 after the second dose for TCRbeta chain sequencing. V and J are truncated by 5 bases and 1 base respectively, leaving an intervening sequence of 14 bases. CDR1 and CDR2 are drawn from the germline V gene (reference sequence): PRHDT, FYEKMQ. The CDR3 goes from the cysteine to the phenylalanine over 15 residues. The sequence is cut down to CDR3 DNA, 45 bases in frame from base 1.

The sequence is built from TRBV13 and TRBJ1-1; a confident D gene designation cannot be given. The source is an adult who received the AZD1222 COVID-19 vaccine. Material: peripheral blood, obtained 28 days after the second AZD1222 dose. The nucleotides read TGTGCCAGCAGCCTATACCGACTAGGGAACACTGAAGCTTTCTTT. Translated, this gives CASSLYRLGNTEAFF. Supplemented by the reference TRBV13 and TRBJ1-1 proteins around the CDR3, the complete variable domain is AAGVIQSPRHLIKEKRETATLKCYPIPRHDTVYWYQQGPGQDPQFLISFYEKMQSDKGSIPDRFSAQQFSDYHSELNMSSLELGDSALYFCASSLYRLGNTEAFFGQGTRLTVV.